This entry lists 32 T cell receptor beta chains sequenced from one sample in a study of cytomegalovirus exposure and HLA in healthy donors. PCR employed 60 Vbeta and 13 Jbeta primers. The repertoire was sequenced with immunoSEQ multiplex PCR; TCRdb's copy has only in-frame clones and lacks some. The top ten hold approximately 5% of the sample, which has about 130,000 clones, roughly 75% seen once. Material for sequencing was PBMCs. The receptor source for this set is a man under 40 in good health and CMV-seronegative.

CDR3 sequence reads: CASSRRDRESEKLFF. In DNA form, the CDR3 reads TGTGCCAGCAGCCGAAGGGACAGGGAGTCAGAAAAACTGTTTTTT. This rearrangement joins TRBV5-5 to TRBJ1-4, with 9 bases fitting TRBD1. There are 15 residues in the CDR3. Germline values: CDR1 SGHKS, CDR2 YYEKEE (reference sequence). V was pared by 4 bases and J by 8 bases, with 9 bases of the junction left unmatched.

The CDR3 spells CASSWGTGVEKLFF. The CDR3 nucleotides are TGTGCCAGCAGCTGGGGGACAGGGGTTGAAAAACTGTTTTTT. The rearrangement uses TRBV5-8 and TRBJ1-4, with 10 bases matching TRBD1. Germline trimming cut 3 bases from V and 7 bases from J; bases unmatched to any gene: 3. From germline, CDR1 is SGHTS and CDR2 YDEGEE. CDR3 size: 14 residues.

This chain uses TRBV4-1 with TRBJ2-4; 8 positions match TRBD2. Looked up from germline, CDR1 is MGHRA and CDR2 is YSYEKL. V lost 2 bases to trimming and J lost 1 base; unmatched junction nucleotides: 7. The CDR3 covers 17 residues. The CDR3 spells CASSQQGLGEAKNIQYF. CDR3 nucleotide sequence: TGCGCCAGCAGCCAACAGGGACTAGGTGAGGCCAAAAACATTCAGTACTTC.

The J gene is TRBJ1-1, the V gene TRBV27; TRBD1 might be the D (6 bases). Trimming left V 6 bases short and J 4 bases short, with 15 bases between. CDR1 MNHEY and CDR2 SMNVEV come from the germline V gene (reference sequence). The CDR3 is made up of 14 amino acids. CDR3 DNA sequence: TGTGCCAGCAGCCGACGGCAAGGGGGCACTGAAGCTTTCTTT. It yields the protein CASSRRQGGTEAFF.

This chain joins TRBV19 and TRBJ2-3; 7 nucleotides align to TRBD2. Germline trimming cut 5 bases from V and 6 bases from J; bases unmatched to any gene: 17. Germline V CDR1 and CDR2: LNHDA, SQIVND (reference sequence). The CDR3 runs 17 residues. This CDR3 is CASSPTGRRVGGDTQYF. Written as DNA, the CDR3 is TGTGCCAGTAGTCCAACTGGTAGACGGGTGGGGGGGGATACGCAGTATTTT.

The chain recombines TRBV2 with TRBJ1-5; D gene unclear. This CDR3 region has 11 residues. Germline CDR1 and CDR2: SNHLY and FYNNEI. Trimming took 3 bases from V and 5 from J, leaving 2 bases between them. CDR3 amino acids: CASSDDQPQHF. The CDR3 DNA reads as TGTGCCAGCAGTGACGATCAGCCCCAGCATTTT.

This chain joins TRBV21-1 and TRBJ2-3; the table names TRBD2, a call not compared with the DNA. TRBV21-1 is given as a pseudogene. This CDR3 region has 16 residues. The CDR3 DNA is TGTGCCAGCAGCAAAGCCCCCCGGGAGTCCCCAGATACGCAGTATTTT. This codes for CASSKAPRESPDTQYF.

The chain links TRBV5-4 to TRBJ1-1; D not certain. This CDR3 region has 15 residues. Germline CDR1 SGHNT, CDR2 YYREEE (reference sequence). V shed 4 bases and J shed 1 base, with 14 bases lying between them. The CDR3 sequence: CASSTPVAANTEAFF. The CDR3 region has the DNA TGTGCCAGCAGCACCCCTGTGGCGGCGAACACTGAAGCTTTCTTT.

This clone was seen just once. The J gene is TRBJ2-3, the V gene TRBV11-2; 9 nucleotides match TRBD1. The CDR3 has 15 amino acids. Unmatched junction bases numbered 4, after V lost 2 bases and J lost 4 bases. Germline V gene lookup returns CDR1 SGHAT and CDR2 FQNNGV. This chain's CDR3 is CASSLPRTGADTQYF. In DNA, the CDR3 is TGTGCCAGCAGCTTACCTAGGACAGGGGCAGATACGCAGTATTTT.

V is TRBV30 and J is TRBJ2-1; 11 bases match TRBD2. Germline loops: CDR1 GTSNPN, CDR2 SVGIG (reference sequence). Trimming at V came to 1 base and at J to 6 bases, leaving 5 bases not matched to a gene. The CDR3 consists of 15 residues. The CDR3 spells CAWSDGLAGGNEQFF. In nucleotides, the CDR3 is TGTGCCTGGAGTGATGGGCTAGCGGGAGGCAATGAGCAGTTCTTC.

The genes are TRBV20-1 and TRBJ2-7, with TRBD1 as a possible D gene (5 bases). Trimming removed 2 bases from V and 9 bases from J, with 11 bases in between. CDR3 length equals 11 residues. The germline V gene has CDR1 DFQATT and CDR2 SNEGSKA (reference sequence). CDR3 bases: TGCAGTGCTAGACAGGGCCCGGTGCAGTACTTC. It encodes CSARQGPVQYF.

The genes are TRBV28 and TRBJ2-5, with D maybe TRBD1 (5 bases). The CDR3 consists of 14 residues. V lost 3 bases and J lost 2, with 10 bases in between. In germline, CDR1 is MDHEN, CDR2 SYDVKM. The CDR3: CASSLAGRQETQYF. CDR3 DNA sequence: TGTGCCAGCAGTTTGGCAGGGCGGCAAGAGACCCAGTACTTC.

J is TRBJ2-5 and V is TRBV7-9; a weak D match, TRBD2 (5 bases). Between the trimmed V and J ends, which lost 5 bases and 0 bases, there was a span of 13 bases. CDR1 is SEHNR and CDR2 is FQNEAQ in the germline V gene (reference sequence). This CDR3 comprises 15 residues. CDR3 nucleotides: TGTGCCAGCAGCCATGGACTGAGGTACCAAGAGACCCAGTACTTC. This gives the protein CASSHGLRYQETQYF. Variable domain in full (rest from reference TRBV7-9 and TRBJ2-5): DTGVSQNPRHKITKRGQNVTFRCDPISEHNRLYWYRQTLGQGPEFLTYFQNEAQLEKSRLLSDRFSAERPKGSFSTLEIQRTEQGDSAMYLCASSHGLRYQETQYFGPGTRLLVL.

V usage is TRBV29-1 and J usage is TRBJ2-2; the match to TRBD2 covers 10 bases. The CDR3 loop spans 15 amino acids. From germline, CDR1 is SQVTM and CDR2 ANQGSEA. Trimming removed 7 bases from V and 4 bases from J; junction bases left unmatched: 9. Here the CDR3 DNA reads TGCAGCGCCCTTCTAGCGGGGGCCATCACCGGGGAGCTGTTTTTT. The encoded protein is CSALLAGAITGELFF.

The chain links TRBV7-2 to TRBJ1-5, with TRBD1 identical over 10 bases. The length of the CDR3 is 15 residues. CDR1 and CDR2 (germline): SGHTA, FQGNSA. V lost 6 bases, J lost 7 bases, and 9 bases stayed unmatched. The CDR3 reads CASSLPGTGEQPQHF. The CDR3 bases are TGTGCCAGCAGTCTTCCTGGGACAGGGGAACAGCCCCAGCATTTT.

This sequence joins TRBV7-2 and TRBJ2-5; D might be TRBD1 (5 bases). V gave up 7 bases and J gave up 0 bases, with 9 bases separating them. The germline CDR1 and CDR2 sequences are SGHTA and FQGNSA. The CDR3 covers 13 residues. The CDR3 reads CASTQGYQETQYF. DNA for the CDR3: TGTGCCAGCACCCAGGGTTACCAAGAGACCCAGTACTTC.

This clone was recorded a few times. The chain has TRBV9 and TRBJ1-4, with D perhaps TRBD1 (6 bases). The V and J ends lost 0 bases and 6 bases respectively, with 9 bases between them. Germline assignment: CDR1 SGDLS and CDR2 YYNGEE. The CDR3 extends over 14 amino acids. The CDR3 DNA reads as TGTGCCAGCAGCGTAGGGGGGCGCGATGAAAAACTGTTTTTT. It is translated as CASSVGGRDEKLFF.

The gene calls are TRBV2 and TRBJ2-3, with 8 bases lining up with TRBD1. Looked up from germline, CDR1 is SNHLY and CDR2 is FYNNEI. CDR3 length: 13 amino acids. The V and J ends lost 1 base and 6 bases, in that order; junction bases with no gene match: 0. Written as DNA, the CDR3 is TGTGCCAGCAGTGAAGGGACAGGGGATACGCAGTATTTT. Translation gives CASSEGTGDTQYF. Combining the CDR3 with reference TRBV2 and TRBJ2-3 gives the whole variable domain EPEVTQTPSHQVTQMGQEVILRCVPISNHLYFYWYRQILGQKVEFLVSFYNNEISEKSEIFDDQFSVERPDGSNFTLKIRSTKLEDSAMYFCASSEGTGDTQYFGPGTRLTVL.

This chain joins TRBV19 and TRBJ2-3; tentative D call: TRBD1 (6 bases). The CDR3 is 14 amino acids. The germline V and J ends were trimmed by 5 bases and 14 bases, with 23 bases remaining between them. Germline V gene lookup returns CDR1 LNHDA and CDR2 SQIVND (reference sequence). The CDR3 protein is CASSVSQGRRFRYF. The CDR3 bases are TGTGCCAGTAGTGTTTCACAGGGACGAAGGTTTCGGTATTTT.

This clone was recorded a few times. This rearrangement joins TRBV29-1 to TRBJ2-1; TRBD1 matches 7 bases. The CDR3 is 13 amino acids. V was clipped by 6 bases and J by 0 bases; unmatched bases: 2. CDR1 is SQVTM, CDR2 ANQGSEA, per germline. The CDR3 protein is CSVGQTSYNEQFF. CDR3 nucleotides: TGCAGCGTGGGACAGACCTCCTACAATGAGCAGTTCTTC.

A remark on this clone: Other DNA sequences in the same sample also yield this CDR3. The genes are TRBV6-5 and TRBJ2-1; 8 bases map to TRBD2. Trimming at V came to 4 bases and at J to 4 bases, leaving 6 bases not matched to a gene. The CDR3 is 15 amino acids. CDR1 is MNHEY and CDR2 is SVGAGI in the germline V gene. The CDR3 DNA sequence: TGTGCCAGCAGTTTCCTAGCGGGTGCTTACAATGAGCAGTTCTTC. This encodes CASSFLAGAYNEQFF.

This chain connects TRBV28 to TRBJ1-6, with D unresolved. This CDR3 region has 15 residues. Deletions cut 4 bases from V and 10 bases from J, with 17 bases between. Germline V gene data show CDR1 as MDHEN and CDR2 as SYDVKM. CDR3 in DNA: TGTGCCAGCAGTTCAAGGGAGACCGTAAGCTCACCCCTCCACTTT. Protein sequence: CASSSRETVSSPLHF.

J is TRBJ2-7 and V is TRBV15; no clear D gene. The germline V gene has CDR1 LNHNV and CDR2 YYDKDF (reference sequence). Trimming took 1 base from V and 4 from J, leaving 11 bases between them. The CDR3 has 14 residues. DNA for the CDR3: TGTGCCACCAGCAGAGTTAGCAGACCGTACGAGCAGTACTTC. As protein: CATSRVSRPYEQYF.

The V and J genes are TRBV5-4 and TRBJ2-3; 10 nucleotides match TRBD2. V trimming: 5 bases; J trimming: 3 bases; junction bases outside the gene matches: 6. Germline lookup yields CDR1 SGHNT and CDR2 YYREEE (reference sequence). The CDR3 is 15 residues long. The CDR3 loop is CASRAGLAETDTQYF. CDR3 in DNA: TGTGCCAGCAGGGCCGGACTAGCGGAAACAGATACGCAGTATTTT.

The chain carries TRBV19 and TRBJ1-2, with 8 nucleotides matching TRBD1. There are 13 residues in the CDR3. After removal of 4 bases from V and 6 bases from J, the junction contained 4 bases not matched to a gene. CDR1 LNHDA and CDR2 SQIVND come from the germline V gene (reference sequence). The CDR3 here is CASSTQGADGYTF. In DNA form, the CDR3 reads TGTGCCAGTAGTACGCAGGGGGCAGATGGCTACACCTTC.

The V and J genes are TRBV28 and TRBJ2-7; D gene uncertain. This CDR3 comprises 13 residues. V shed 10 bases and J shed 3 bases, with 16 bases lying between them. Germline CDR1 MDHEN, CDR2 SYDVKM. CDR3 residues: CATYSNSNYEQYF. The CDR3 DNA sequence: TGTGCCACCTATTCCAACTCGAACTACGAGCAGTACTTC.

J is TRBJ2-7 and V is TRBV6-5, with TRBD2 as a possible D gene (7 bases). With 6 bases removed from V and 2 bases from J, the gap between germline ends came to 11 bases. This CDR3 has 13 residues. The germline V gene has CDR1 MNHEY and CDR2 SVGAGI. CDR3 nucleotides: TGTGCCAGCAGACCGGGGGGCGCCTACGAGCAGTACTTC. It codes for CASRPGGAYEQYF.

V and J are TRBV19 and TRBJ2-5, with unresolved D. V was shortened by 3 bases and J by 0 bases, with 14 bases between the two germline ends. This CDR3 is built from 16 residues. In germline, CDR1 is LNHDA, CDR2 SQIVND (reference sequence). The CDR3 region has the DNA TGTGCCAGTAGTATGAAGTTCGTCCGGGACCAAGAGACCCAGTACTTC. It codes for CASSMKFVRDQETQYF.

The genes are TRBV6-6 and TRBJ2-3; D is perhaps TRBD2 (5 bases). Trimming stripped 2 bases from V and 8 bases from J, with 11 bases between. The CDR3 is made up of 13 amino acids. CDR1 MNHNY and CDR2 SVGAGI come from the germline V gene (reference sequence). The CDR3 is CASSYNPGGTQYF. Here the CDR3 DNA reads TGTGCCAGCAGTTACAATCCAGGAGGTACGCAGTATTTT.

V and J are TRBV11-2 and TRBJ2-7; tentatively, D is TRBD1 (6 bases). Germline V gives CDR1 SGHAT, CDR2 FQNNGV. The CDR3 is 16 residues long. V lost 5 bases to trimming and J lost 0 bases, with 17 bases between them. The chain's CDR3 is CASSPRGRGSSYEQYF. The CDR3 DNA reads TGTGCCAGCAGCCCGAGGGGCAGGGGCAGCTCCTACGAGCAGTACTTC.

This rearrangement joins TRBV6-1 to TRBJ2-7; 15 bases line up with TRBD2. V lost 2 bases to trimming and J lost 3 bases; unmatched junction nucleotides: 11. Germline V gene sequence: CDR1 MNHNS, CDR2 SASEGT. The CDR3 extends over 19 amino acids. The CDR3 protein is CASSESGWGLAGGSYEQYF. CDR3 nucleotides: TGTGCCAGCAGTGAAAGTGGTTGGGGACTAGCGGGAGGAAGCTACGAGCAGTACTTC.

A single count supports this clone. J is TRBJ2-7 and V is TRBV27; TRBD1 aligns across 9 bases. The V gene end was trimmed by 2 bases and the J gene end by 3 bases; junction bases not matched to a gene: 5. CDR1 is MNHEY and CDR2 is SMNVEV in the germline V gene (reference sequence). CDR3 length: 15 amino acids. CDR3 in DNA: TGTGCCAGCAGTTTAGTGGGACAGGGAATCTACGAGCAGTACTTC. Residues: CASSLVGQGIYEQYF.